This T cell receptor (beta chain) was sequenced during a study of regulatory T cells in long-lasting Graves disease. HTBI primers from iRepertoire and Arm-PCR of CDR3 regions yielded the TCR beta libraries. TCRdb re-analysed the multiplex PCR reads in MiXCR, keeping a single row per CDR3 protein. The sample carries 550,000 or so distinct CDR3 sequences, 12% recorded once. Broader study findings: Persistent cases favored TRBV28, TRBJ1-2 and TRBJ2-5.

Trimming left V 8 bases short and J 2 bases short, with 13 bases between. The CDR3 spans 14 residues. CDR1 is SGHRS and CDR2 is YFSETQ in the germline V gene. This clonotype was counted at least ten times. Its matching antigen is unknown. Time point meaning: newly diagnosed GD, antithyroid drugs for less than 3 months. PBMC-derived RNA was used for the TCR library. This sample was shared with a second study, whose subject was T cells in Graves' hyperthyroidism and ophthalmopathy. Per that study: The study based diagnoses on clinical symptoms, serum thyroxine and TRAb, thyroid ultrasound and orbital computed tomography. Blood also held most thyroid clonotypes expanded beyond 0.001. With a median lead of 6.5 months before onset, the model predicted ophthalmopathy.

The rearrangement links TRBV5-1 to TRBJ2-2; unclear D gene. This sample comprised peripheral blood mononuclear cells (PBMCs), obtained at new diagnosis, from a patient treated with antithyroid drugs. This receptor was identified in a woman in her thirties with Graves disease. CDR3 residues: CASQDFTNTGELFF. CDR3 nucleotides: TGCGCCAGTCAAGACTTCACCAACACCGGGGAGCTGTTTTTT. The full variable domain, completed using reference TRBV5-1 and TRBJ2-2, is KAGVTQTPRYLIKTRGQQVTLSCSPISGHRSVSWYQQTPGQGLQFLFEYFSETQRNKGNFPGRFSGRQFSNSRSEMNVSTLELGDSALYLCASQDFTNTGELFFGEGSRLTVL.